This is a list of T cell receptor beta chains from one sample in a study of blood T cell repertoires in COVID-19. Assay used: immunoSEQ multiplex PCR; TCRdb lists only in-frame clones, some missing. The table has about 230,000 clones, around 84% seen once; the top ten hold approximately 1.3%. The source material was peripheral blood. All receptors come from a woman in her 40s who had recovered from COVID-19. The CDR3 runs from the conserved cysteine through the conserved F or W. The D gene is left open where the match is weak. Expanded clones get a size class; other rows say once, few or many, or leave the size out.

d_call	v_call	clone_size	j_call	cdr3_aa	cdr3_nt
NA	TRBV6-5	NA	TRBJ2-7	CASSYSALTNSYEQYF	TGTGCCAGCAGTTACTCCGCGCTAACTAACTCCTACGAGCAGTACTTC
NA	TRBV20-1	few	TRBJ1-5	CSASQTINQPQHF	TGCAGTGCTAGTCAGACAATTAATCAGCCCCAGCATTTT
NA	TRBV30	NA	TRBJ2-3	CAWSVGRKADTQYF	TGTGCCTGGAGTGTGGGCAGGAAGGCAGATACGCAGTATTTT
TRBD1	TRBV6-1	few	TRBJ2-7	CASGGQGNYEQYF	TGTGCCAGCGGAGGACAGGGTAACTACGAGCAGTACTTC
NA	TRBV5-1	NA	TRBJ1-4	CASGLQGDNEKLFF	TGCGCCAGCGGTCTACAGGGAGATAATGAAAAACTGTTTTTT
NA	TRBV20-1	few	TRBJ1-5	CSASGHINQPQHF	TGCAGTGCTAGTGGACATATAAATCAGCCCCAGCATTTT
TRBD2	TRBV29-1	NA	TRBJ2-5	CSVGLAGETVLRAQYF	TGCAGCGTGGGACTAGCGGGGGAAACCGTCCTCAGGGCCCAGTACTTC
NA	TRBV6-6	NA	TRBJ1-3	CASSYSPVAGGNTIYF	TGTGCCAGCAGTTACTCCCCAGTGGCAGGAGGAAACACCATATATTTT
NA	TRBV7-9	once	TRBJ2-5	CASSSSGQIQETQYF	TGTGCCAGCAGCTCCTCAGGACAGATCCAAGAGACCCAGTACTTC
NA	TRBV7-2	NA	TRBJ2-7	CASGVFLGPYEQYF	TGTGCCAGCGGAGTCTTTTTGGGGCCCTACGAGCAGTACTTC
NA	TRBV4-3	NA	TRBJ1-3	CASSQGIGSGNTIYF	TGCGCCAGCAGCCAGGGCATAGGATCTGGAAACACCATATATTTT
NA	TRBV10-3	NA	TRBJ2-6	CAIASESKSSGANVLTF	TGTGCCATCGCTTCGGAGTCGAAGAGCTCTGGGGCCAACGTCCTGACTTTC
NA	TRBV7-9	once	TRBJ1-5	CASSPSSGQPQHF	TGTGCCAGCAGCCCGTCTTCCGGTCAGCCCCAGCATTTT
NA	TRBV28	NA	TRBJ1-4	CASSPPTDRVVEKLFF	TGTGCCAGCAGTCCGCCGACAGACCGGGTCGTCGAAAAACTGTTTTTT
TRBD1	TRBV10-3	NA	TRBJ2-5	CAISRTGETQYF	TGTGCCATCAGCCGGACAGGGGAGACCCAGTACTTC
TRBD1	TRBV3-1/TRBV3-2	NA	TRBJ1-5	CASSRNTGGNQPQHF	TGTGCCAGCAGCCGAAATACAGGGGGGAATCAGCCCCAGCATTTT
TRBD1	TRBV5-5	NA	TRBJ1-1	CASSRGQGRANTEAFF	TGTGCCAGCAGTCGGGGACAGGGGAGGGCGAACACTGAAGCTTTCTTT
TRBD1	TRBV12-5	NA	TRBJ1-4	CASRGDRGLEKLFF	TGTGCTAGTCGGGGGGACAGGGGGTTGGAAAAACTGTTTTTT
NA	TRBV6-5	NA	TRBJ2-7	CASSPGGGGSYEQYF	TGTGCCAGCAGCCCCGGGGGCGGGGGCTCCTACGAGCAGTACTTC
TRBD1	TRBV7-9	NA	TRBJ1-1	CASSPGQGTTEAFF	TGTGCCAGCAGCCCGGGACAGGGGACCACTGAAGCTTTCTTT
TRBD2	TRBV9	NA	TRBJ2-5	CASSALSGVQETQYF	TGTGCCAGCAGCGCCCTGAGCGGGGTCCAAGAGACCCAGTACTTC
NA	TRBV6-5	NA	TRBJ2-7	CASSPYREFYEQYF	TGTGCCAGCAGTCCATACAGGGAGTTCTACGAGCAGTACTTC
NA	TRBV6-1	NA	TRBJ1-3	CASSERGSGNTIYF	TGTGCCAGCAGTGAAAGGGGTTCTGGAAACACCATATATTTT
TRBD1	TRBV5-1	NA	TRBJ1-4	CASRGDSVTTNEKLFF	TGCGCCAGCAGGGGGGACAGTGTAACAACTAATGAAAAACTGTTTTTT
TRBD2	TRBV3-1/TRBV3-2	NA	TRBJ2-2	CASSAGLGFRELFF	TGTGCCAGCAGCGCGGGACTAGGGTTCCGGGAGCTGTTTTTT
NA	TRBV9	NA	TRBJ1-2	CASSVDLGGYGYTF	TGTGCCAGCAGCGTAGATTTAGGGGGCTATGGCTACACCTTC
NA	TRBV27	NA	TRBJ2-3	CASSFGNRIDTQYF	TGTGCCAGCAGTTTCGGGAATCGGATAGATACGCAGTATTTT
NA	TRBV15	few	TRBJ1-5	CATSRGGRGKGQPQHF	TGTGCCACCAGCAGAGGGGGCAGGGGTAAGGGTCAGCCCCAGCATTTT
NA	TRBV30	NA	TRBJ2-5	CAWNIGEETQYF	TGTGCCTGGAATATCGGGGAAGAGACCCAGTACTTC
TRBD2	TRBV7-2	NA	TRBJ2-3	CASSLSALAGQDTQYF	TGTGCCAGCAGCTTAAGCGCCTTAGCGGGACAAGATACGCAGTATTTT
NA	TRBV10-1	NA	TRBJ1-4	CASYPGQTNEKLFF	TGCGCCAGCTACCCGGGACAAACAAATGAAAAACTGTTTTTT
NA	TRBV7-2	NA	TRBJ1-1	CASSFGPETAEAFF	TGTGCCAGCAGCTTTGGCCCGGAGACGGCGGAAGCTTTCTTT
NA	TRBV3-1/TRBV3-2	few	TRBJ1-1	CASSQVRHREPDFEAFF	TGTGCCAGCAGCCAAGTCCGGCACAGGGAGCCTGACTTTGAAGCTTTCTTT
TRBD1	TRBV27	NA	TRBJ1-1	CASSLLGGEAFF	TGTGCCAGCAGTTTACTAGGGGGCGAAGCTTTCTTT
NA	TRBV7-6	NA	TRBJ2-5	CASSYGQQETQYF	TGTGCCAGCAGCTACGGACAGCAAGAGACCCAGTACTTC
TRBD1	TRBV6-5	few	TRBJ1-5	CASRQGAANQPQHF	TGTGCCAGCAGACAGGGGGCTGCCAATCAGCCCCAGCATTTT
NA	TRBV11-2	NA	TRBJ1-1	CASSLAGGRFSEAFF	TGTGCCAGCAGCTTGGCGGGGGGCAGGTTTTCAGAAGCTTTCTTT
TRBD2	TRBV7-2	once	TRBJ2-1	CASSSLAGGLDNEQFF	TGTGCCAGCAGCTCGCTGGCGGGGGGCCTCGACAATGAGCAGTTCTTC
TRBD2	TRBV28	NA	TRBJ2-1	CASSIASGGNEQFF	TGTGCCAGCAGCATAGCTAGCGGGGGGAATGAGCAGTTCTTC
NA	TRBV18	NA	TRBJ1-2	CASSQGTGNYGYTF	TGTGCCAGCTCCCAGGGGACGGGGAACTATGGCTACACCTTC
TRBD1	TRBV19	NA	TRBJ1-6	CASTQIQGDGSPLHF	TGTGCCAGCACGCAAATTCAGGGGGATGGGTCACCCCTCCACTTT
NA	TRBV6-5	NA	TRBJ1-5	CASRPGALSNQPQHF	TGTGCCAGCAGGCCAGGGGCCCTCAGCAATCAGCCCCAGCATTTT
TRBD1	TRBV27	NA	TRBJ1-6	CASSASTGGGSPLHF	TGTGCCAGCAGTGCCTCAACAGGGGGCGGTTCACCCCTCCACTTT
TRBD1	TRBV10-3	NA	TRBJ2-5	CAISEARRTGGPETQYF	TGTGCCATCAGTGAGGCCCGGCGGACAGGGGGCCCAGAGACCCAGTACTTC
TRBD1	TRBV4-3	NA	TRBJ1-4	CASSQYKAGTGGRNEKLFF	TGCGCCAGCAGCCAATATAAAGCCGGGACAGGGGGGAGGAATGAAAAACTGTTTTTT
NA	TRBV3-1/TRBV3-2	few	TRBJ2-5	CASSQGVTTRRGETQYF	TGTGCCAGCAGCCAAGGAGTTACCACTAGGAGGGGAGAGACCCAGTACTTC
TRBD2	TRBV3-1/TRBV3-2	NA	TRBJ2-7	CASSRGSPGLYEQYF	TGTGCCAGCAGCCGCGGGAGCCCTGGGCTCTACGAGCAGTACTTC
TRBD2	TRBV2	NA	TRBJ2-3	CASSVRGGDTDTQYF	TGTGCCAGCAGTGTTCGGGGGGGTGACACAGATACGCAGTATTTT
NA	TRBV5-1	NA	TRBJ1-3	CASSPDSSGNTIYF	TGCGCCAGCAGCCCCGACAGCTCTGGAAACACCATATATTTT
NA	TRBV6-5	NA	TRBJ2-2	CASNWNTGELFF	TGTGCCAGCAACTGGAACACCGGGGAGCTGTTTTTT
NA	TRBV23-1	NA	TRBJ2-5	CASSQSDQGRYHQYF	TGCGCCAGCAGTCAATCGGATCAGGGGCGGTATCACCAGTACTTC
NA	TRBV3-1/TRBV3-2	NA	TRBJ1-1	CASSQDTGNTEAFF	TGTGCCAGCAGCCAAGACACAGGGAACACTGAAGCTTTCTTT
TRBD1	TRBV5-1	NA	TRBJ1-5	CASSLDKGQGAVSNQPQHF	TGCGCCAGCAGCTTGGACAAGGGACAGGGGGCCGTTAGCAATCAGCCCCAGCATTTT